This TCR beta chain was captured in a study of Graves' ophthalmopathy and Graves' hyperthyroidism. General study results and limits: Ophthalmopathy progression was predicted by the model at more than 55% sensitivity and less than 80% specificity.

CDR1 is SGHDN, CDR2 FVKESK, per germline. J was trimmed by 2 bases and V by 1 base; bases with no gene match: 9. The CDR3 runs to 17 residues. This clonotype has ten or more counts. Its antigen is as yet unknown. For repertoire sequencing, the TCR beta CDR3 regions were amplified from RNA transcripts. After a first-round RT-PCR with HTBI primers, a second-round multiplex PCR was run. TCRdb analysed the multiplex PCR reads with MiXCR anew, one entry per CDR3 protein. Among under 350,000 distinct CDR3 sequences listed, roughly 15% were seen once. Moderate-to-severe activity, CAS ≥3, NOSPECS ≥4 and a duration under 3 months were seen in donors with ophthalmopathy. Physicians reached a diagnosis by relying on clinical symptoms, serum thyroxine, TRAb, thyroid ultrasound and orbital computed tomography. A volume of 10 ml of fresh peripheral blood supplied the PBMCs.

The sample comprised peripheral blood. The receptor comes from an adult man with Graves' ophthalmopathy. The chain has TRBV14 and TRBJ2-7; TRBD2 matches at 9 bases. The CDR3 loop is CASSQGILRGGTYEQYF. The CDR3 DNA reads as TGTGCCAGCAGCCAAGGAATCTTGCGGGGGGGGACCTACGAGCAGTACTTC.